These 8 T cell receptor beta chains came from one sample sequenced in a study of glioma-infiltrating T cells. Amplification of TCR alpha and beta CDR3 regions from RNA used iRepertoire nested multiplex PCR. TCRdb re-derived calls from the multiplex PCR reads in MiXCR, one entry per CDR3 protein. The data show roughly 190,000 distinct CDR3 sequences, approximately 30% seen once. The sequencing input was glioma tissue, nonneoplastic brain tissue, or PBMCs (not recorded which). These receptors all come from a human donor with low-grade glioma or glioblastoma, undergoing nonglioma brain surgery, or in good health (not recorded which).

This clonotype has only a few counts. The chain joins TRBV11-2 to TRBJ2-5; D may correspond to TRBD1 or TRBD2 (5 bases each). The CDR3 is 17 amino acids. V lost 3 bases to trimming and J lost 4 bases, with 21 bases between them. The germline V gene has CDR1 SGHAT and CDR2 FQNNGV. The CDR3 nucleotides read TGTGCCAGCAGCTTTCGGCTCAGGGATCGAGGGACAGAGACCCAGTACTTC. Translated: CASSFRLRDRGTETQYF.

To note about this clonotype: With a much larger clone just one base away, this may be a read error. The V gene is TRBV7-9, the J gene TRBJ1-5; D is undetermined. The CDR3 runs to 18 residues. CDR1 is SEHNR and CDR2 is FQNEAQ in the germline V gene (reference sequence). V lost 10 bases to trimming and J lost 0 bases, with 25 bases between them. CDR3 DNA: TGTGCCAACCGCCCGAAGAGGCGTCGAAGAGATAGCAATCAGCCCCAGCATTTT. Translation gives CANRPKRRRRDSNQPQHF.

This clonotype has at least ten counts. The chain uses TRBV28 and TRBJ1-1, with D unclear. V lost 4 bases, J lost 0 bases, and 9 bases lay in between. Germline values: CDR1 MDHEN, CDR2 SYDVKM. This CDR3 is 14 amino acids long. CDR3: CASSYFIMNTEAFF. The CDR3 DNA reads TGTGCCAGCAGTTATTTCATCATGAACACTGAAGCTTTCTTT.

This clonotype was observed many times. The chain recombines TRBV7-9 with TRBJ1-5; D unclear. Between the trimmed V and J ends, which lost 5 bases and 9 bases, there was a span of 11 bases. CDR3 length equals 12 residues. CDR1 and CDR2 (germline): SEHNR, FQNEAQ (reference sequence). CDR3 in amino acids: CASSEPNGPQHF. The CDR3 DNA reads TGTGCCAGCAGCGAACCAAATGGGCCCCAGCATTTT. Looking up the rest from reference TRBV7-9 and TRBJ1-5 gives the full variable domain: DTGVSQNPRHKITKRGQNVTFRCDPISEHNRLYWYRQTLGQGPEFLTYFQNEAQLEKSRLLSDRFSAERPKGSFSTLEIQRTEQGDSAMYLCASSEPNGPQHFGDGTRLSIL.

Turning to this clonotype: A much larger clone differs by one base, so this may be a read error. The chain combines TRBV2 with TRBJ2-1; no firm D call. V dropped 9 bases and J dropped 0 bases, with 9 bases sitting between them. Per germline, CDR1 SNHLY and CDR2 FYNNEI. The CDR3 runs 13 residues. The CDR3 sequence: CARRRHSYNEQFF. DNA of the CDR3: TGTGCCAGGCGGCGACACTCCTACAATGAGCAGTTCTTC.

In this sample, this clonotype turned up many times. The V gene is TRBV14, the J gene TRBJ2-7, with 11 bases matching TRBD1. The CDR3 runs to 16 residues. Germline CDR1 and CDR2: SGHDN and FVKESK. V lost 0 bases and J lost 2; bases outside the gene matches: 3. The CDR3 DNA sequence: TGTGCCAGCAGCCAAGAGGGGGGACAGGGGGCCTACGAGCAGTACTTC. Translation gives CASSQEGGQGAYEQYF.

Comment on this clonotype: A much bigger clone sits one base away, suggesting this may be a read error. The V and J genes are TRBV7-3 and TRBJ2-1; D uncertain. This CDR3 spans 15 amino acids. Germline V gene sequence: CDR1 SGHTA, CDR2 FQGTGA. The CDR3 sequence: CVSTRTLASYNEQFF. Written as DNA, the CDR3 is TGTGTCAGCACCCGGACCCTGGCCTCCTACAATGAGCAGTTCTTC.

V is TRBV14 and J is TRBJ2-1; no clear D gene. Trimming took off 4 bases at V and 0 bases at J, with 7 bases between the two ends. This CDR3 contains 14 residues. Germline V gene lookup returns CDR1 SGHDN and CDR2 FVKESK. CDR3 nucleotides: TGTGCCAGCAGCCGGCCCAGCTCCTACAATGAGCAGTTCTTC. Translating gives CASSRPSSYNEQFF.